This record covers a single T cell receptor (beta chain). Clones were sequenced by immunoSEQ multiplex PCR, and TCRdb holds only the in-frame ones, with some missing. Altogether 55,000 to 75,000 clones are present, 80% to 95% being singletons, with the ten largest covering 15% to 20%. This entry is derived from a study of T cells in localized non-small cell lung cancer. CDR3 length: 14 residues. Trimming left V 5 bases short and J 2 bases short, with 12 bases between. CDR1 and CDR2 from the germline V gene are MNHNS and SASEGT. Sequencing was performed on peripheral blood, taken before any cancer treatment. The clonotype was recovered from a man between 40 and 70 years old with stage I lung adenocarcinoma. The V and J genes are TRBV6-1 and TRBJ1-2; D unclear. In DNA, the CDR3 is TGTGCCAGCAGTAGCTTGTCACAAAACTATGGCTACACCTTC. Amino acids: CASSSLSQNYGYTF.